The 10 T cell receptor beta chains below were found in one sample sequenced in a study of blood T cell repertoires in COVID-19. TCRdb's table, derived via immunoSEQ multiplex PCR, lists solely in-frame clones and lacks some. The data show a few hundred thousand clones, roughly 91% seen once. The source material was PBMCs or T cells enriched from blood (not recorded which). These receptors originate from a woman aged 60-75 years who had recovered from COVID-19.

This chain uses TRBV3-1 (or the pseudogene TRBV3-2) with TRBJ2-2, with D hard to call. The germline V gene encodes CDR1 LGHDT and CDR2 YNNKEL (reference sequence). The CDR3 totals 16 residues. Trimming left V 2 bases short and J 4 bases short, with 14 bases between. DNA for the CDR3: TGTGCCAGCAGCCAAACCGCGATCCCGAGCACCGGGGAGCTGTTTTTT. Protein: CASSQTAIPSTGELFF.

V gene TRBV19 combines with J gene TRBJ2-7, with 8 positions matching TRBD2. The CDR3 contains 20 residues. In germline, CDR1 is LNHDA, CDR2 SQIVND (reference sequence). V lost 6 bases to trimming and J lost 3 bases; unmatched junction nucleotides: 25. The CDR3: CASSHGAWTSFLDKNYEQYF. CDR3 sequence (DNA): TGTGCCAGTAGCCATGGGGCCTGGACTAGCTTCTTGGATAAAAACTACGAGCAGTACTTC.

CDR3 in DNA: TGTGCCAGCAGCCCGCCGGCGGGGGCTTACGAGCAGTACTTC. Protein: CASSPPAGAYEQYF. The chain employs TRBV7-9 and TRBJ2-7; TRBD2 might be the D (7 bases). The CDR3 runs to 14 residues. CDR1 and CDR2 (germline): SEHNR, FQNEAQ (reference sequence). V shed 5 bases and J shed 4 bases, with 15 bases lying between them.

The chain links TRBV5-1 to TRBJ1-1; 7 nucleotides line up with TRBD1. Germline values: CDR1 SGHRS, CDR2 YFSETQ. Trimming took 2 bases from V and 4 from J; bases not matched to a gene: 2. The CDR3 is 13 residues long. The CDR3 nucleotides read TGCGCCAGCAGCTTCGACAGGGTCACTGAAGCTTTCTTT. This gives the protein CASSFDRVTEAFF.

J is TRBJ1-3 and V is TRBV9, with D uncertain. Trimming left V 0 bases short and J 0 bases short, with 7 bases between. This CDR3 is built from 15 residues. Per germline, CDR1 SGDLS and CDR2 YYNGEE. The CDR3 DNA sequence: TGTGCCAGCAGCGTAGCTGGCATCTCTGGAAACACCATATATTTT. The encoded protein is CASSVAGISGNTIYF.

The chain is built from TRBV2 and TRBJ1-2; TRBD1 might be the D (6 bases). Germline CDR1 SNHLY, CDR2 FYNNEI. Between the trimmed V and J ends, which lost 4 bases and 6 bases, there was a span of 12 bases. CDR3 size: 13 residues. The CDR3 DNA sequence: TGTGCCAGCAGTGTATATGGGGGCAATGGCTACACCTTC. Its translation is CASSVYGGNGYTF.

This rearrangement joins TRBV4-2 to TRBJ2-1; TRBD2 might be the D (6 bases). Looked up from germline, CDR1 is LGHNA and CDR2 is YNFKEQ. This CDR3 region has 15 residues. Trimming cost V 0 bases and J 5 bases, with 11 bases left between them. The CDR3 loop is CASSQDSGLNNEQFF. The CDR3 region has the DNA TGTGCCAGCAGCCAAGATTCGGGACTCAACAATGAGCAGTTCTTC.

Turning to this clone: Because the CDR3's place on the DNA is in doubt, the DNA is left out and the CDR3 is given as listed by TCRdb. The chain joins TRBV3-1 (or the pseudogene TRBV3-2) to TRBJ1-2; the table's D gene call, TRBD1, was not cross checked with the DNA. Germline V gives CDR1 LGHDT, CDR2 YNNKEL (reference sequence). The CDR3 has 12 residues if both end residues are counted. The CDR3 spells CASSQVGQGITF.

The J gene is TRBJ1-1, the V gene TRBV14; 9 positions agree with TRBD1. The CDR3 is made up of 13 amino acids. Germline V CDR1 and CDR2: SGHDN, FVKESK. Losses at the gene ends were 9 bases for V and 0 bases for J; bases not matched to a gene: 2. DNA for the CDR3: TGTGCCAGTGGACAGGGGATGAACACTGAAGCTTTCTTT. Amino acid sequence: CASGQGMNTEAFF.

This clone was recorded a few times. V gene TRBV28 combines with J gene TRBJ2-7, with 11 positions matching TRBD2. Germline V lookup: CDR1 MDHEN, CDR2 SYDVKM. This CDR3 is built from 15 residues. Losses at the gene ends were 5 bases for V and 4 bases for J; bases not matched to a gene: 7. CDR3 DNA: TGTGCCAGCAGTCCAGGGACTAGCGGAAAATACGAGCAGTACTTC. Its protein is CASSPGTSGKYEQYF.